This T cell receptor (beta chain) derives from a study of T cell responses to AZD1222 COVID-19 vaccine. Some clones are missing from TCRdb's copy, which holds only in-frame ones; the method was immunoSEQ multiplex PCR. This table has 95,000 to 120,000 clones, around 90% appearing once. Germline CDR1 reads MNHEY; CDR2 reads SMNVEV (reference sequence). V gave up 6 bases and J gave up 6 bases, with 14 bases separating them. This CDR3 is built from 14 residues. This clone was picked up a small number of times. The receptor was derived from an adult in good health. The chain is built from TRBV27 and TRBJ2-2; no firm D call. The sample here was peripheral blood, taken on day 0 of MenACWY control vaccination. CDR3 amino acids: CASRVGQPAGELFF. DNA of the CDR3: TGTGCCAGCAGGGTGGGTCAGCCGGCCGGGGAGCTGTTTTTT.